Presented here are 5 T cell receptor beta chains from one specimen sequenced in a study of control samples from healthy donors and cancer patients. Using immunoSEQ multiplex PCR, the repertoire was profiled, and TCRdb retains in-frame clones only, with some absent. This sample carries under 40,000 clones, more than 70% of them seen once, and the ten largest clones take about 22%. The sequencing sample was made of PBMCs. The receptor source for this set is a woman aged 60-75 years with lung cancer.

V and J are TRBV11-2 and TRBJ2-7; D is possibly TRBD1 or TRBD2 (5 bases each). Trimming left V 0 bases short and J 3 bases short, with 12 bases between. The germline V gene has CDR1 SGHAT and CDR2 FQNNGV. This CDR3 region has 15 residues. The CDR3 spells CASSLDYRGDYEQYF. The CDR3 coding sequence is TGTGCCAGCAGCTTAGATTACAGAGGGGACTACGAGCAGTACTTC. The full variable domain, with the rest looked up from reference TRBV11-2 and TRBJ2-7, is EAGVAQSPRYKIIEKRQSVAFWCNPISGHATLYWYQQILGQGPKLLIQFQNNGVVDDSQLPKDRFSAERLKGVDSTLKIQPAKLEDSAVYLCASSLDYRGDYEQYFGPGTRLTVT.

This clone has a handful of counts. The chain joins TRBV5-1 to TRBJ2-5; unclear D gene. The CDR3 consists of 14 residues. Trimming stripped 0 bases from V and 4 bases from J, with 10 bases between. Germline V CDR1 and CDR2: SGHRS, YFSETQ. Here the CDR3 reads CASSLDYVGETQYF. The CDR3 coding sequence is TGCGCCAGCAGCTTGGATTATGTCGGAGAGACCCAGTACTTC. The full variable domain, its missing parts supplied by reference TRBV5-1 and TRBJ2-5, is KAGVTQTPRYLIKTRGQQVTLSCSPISGHRSVSWYQQTPGQGLQFLFEYFSETQRNKGNFPGRFSGRQFSNSRSEMNVSTLELGDSALYLCASSLDYVGETQYFGPGTRLLVL.

The chain joins TRBV27 to TRBJ2-2, with D uncertain. V was pared by 6 bases and J by 6 bases, with 8 bases between. CDR1 and CDR2 (germline): MNHEY, SMNVEV (reference sequence). The CDR3 has 12 amino acids. The CDR3 region has the DNA TGTGCCAGCAGGCCCGGTGCCGGGGAGCTGTTTTTT. Amino acid sequence: CASRPGAGELFF.

The V gene is TRBV16, the J gene TRBJ1-2; D is unclear. Trimming left V 4 bases short and J 0 bases short, with 9 bases between. Germline V CDR1 and CDR2: KGHSY, FQNENV. The CDR3 consists of 14 residues. The CDR3 DNA reads TGTGCCAGCAGCCCAACAGCTACTAACTATGGCTACACCTTC. It codes for CASSPTATNYGYTF.

The chain uses TRBV7-2 and TRBJ1-1; maybe TRBD1 (6 bases). Between the trimmed V and J ends, which lost 1 base and 7 bases, there was a span of 7 bases. The CDR3 loop spans 12 amino acids. CDR1 SGHTA and CDR2 FQGNSA come from the germline V gene. CDR3 region: CASSLEQGEAFF. CDR3 nucleotide sequence: TGTGCCAGCAGCTTAGAACAGGGTGAAGCTTTCTTT.